The count of the clone carrying this T cell receptor (beta chain) is one. Trimming took 3 bases from V and 0 from J; bases not matched to a gene: 9. CDR1 is SGDLS, CDR2 YYNGEE, per germline. This CDR3 has 18 amino acids. Followed over time, Seattle patients had been enrolled while infection was active. These data originate in a study of blood T cell repertoires in COVID-19. Overall study: The origin of the acute and convalescent COVID-19 samples was the United States, Italy and Spain. The analysed material was cDNA or gDNA that came from T cells, B-cell-depleted T cells, or PBMCs.

Generated by immunoSEQ multiplex PCR, the TCRdb table keeps only in-frame clones and is missing some. The sample comprises about 130,000 clones, around four fifths of which are singletons, and around 6% rests with the top ten. This rearrangement joins TRBV9 to TRBJ1-6, with TRBD1 identical over 7 bases. The sequence was obtained from an elderly man with COVID-19, enrolled during active disease. Source material: peripheral blood. Here the CDR3 reads CASSATGDPGSYNSPLHF. The CDR3 DNA is TGTGCCAGCAGCGCCACAGGGGACCCGGGCTCCTATAATTCACCCCTCCACTTT.